A selection of T cell receptor beta chains follows, all from one sample in a study of Ad26.COV2.S vaccination and SARS-CoV-2 variants. Assay: immunoSEQ multiplex PCR; the TCRdb copy retains only in-frame clones and omits some. The sample yields 350,000 to 600,000 clones, roughly nine tenths seen once. Sequencing was performed on peripheral blood, taken in a trial of Ad26.COV2.S vaccine versus placebo. These receptors all come from a person aged 18-65 years who received the Ad26.COV2.S COVID-19 vaccine or a placebo. Both conserved end residues are part of each CDR3. D genes are given only for firm matches. For some rows the clone size is stated as once, few or many, or as a class when expanded; others skip it.

TRBJ2-4 . . TRBV6-7 TGTGCCAAGAGGTCCTCTTTTATAGCCAAAAACATTCAGTACTTC CAKRSSFIAKNIQYF
TRBJ1-2 . . TRBV25-1 TGTGCCAGCAGTGAGTTCAAGGAGAACTATGGCTACACCTTC CASSEFKENYGYTF
TRBJ2-6 . TRBD1 TRBV27 TGTGCCAGCAGTAAAGGACAGGGGGGGCCCGGGGCCAACGTCCTGACTTTC CASSKGQGGPGANVLTF
TRBJ1-6 . . TRBV27 TGTGCCAGCAGTTTTTTTCCTGGGCGGATGAATTCACCCCTCCACTTT CASSFFPGRMNSPLHF
TRBJ2-2 . . TRBV18 TGTGCCAGCTCACCTAGGGGATTCAGCGGGGAGCTGTTTTTT CASSPRGFSGELFF
TRBJ2-7 . TRBD1 TRBV27 TGTGCCAGCAGTGCCGGGACAGGGTACAACGAGCAGTACTTC CASSAGTGYNEQYF
TRBJ1-5 . . TRBV7-8 TGTGCCAGCAGCTTAGTGACGGGGGTTAAACAGCCCCAGCATTTT CASSLVTGVKQPQHF
TRBJ1-1 few TRBD1 TRBV6-5 TGTGCCAGCAGTTACACTGAGACAGGGAAAGCTTTCTTT CASSYTETGKAFF
TRBJ2-3 . TRBD2 TRBV30 TGTGCCTGGAGTGTCGGGACTAGCGGGAGCGCAGATACGCAGTATTTT CAWSVGTSGSADTQYF
TRBJ2-1 . . TRBV7-3 TGTGCCAGCAGCTCAGGGGTCCCAGACAATGAGCAGTTCTTC CASSSGVPDNEQFF
TRBJ1-1 . . TRBV29-1 TGCAGCGTTTTGGCGGGGGTTGAAGCTTTCTTT CSVLAGVEAFF